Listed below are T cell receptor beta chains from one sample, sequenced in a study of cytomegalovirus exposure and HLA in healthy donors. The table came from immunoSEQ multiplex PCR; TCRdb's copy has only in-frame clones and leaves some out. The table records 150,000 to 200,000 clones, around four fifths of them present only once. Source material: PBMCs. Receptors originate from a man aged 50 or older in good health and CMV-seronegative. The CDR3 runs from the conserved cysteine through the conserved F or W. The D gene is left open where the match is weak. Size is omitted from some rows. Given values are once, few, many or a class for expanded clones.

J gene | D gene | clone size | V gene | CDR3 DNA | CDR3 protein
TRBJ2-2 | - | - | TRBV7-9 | TGTGCCAGCAGCTTAGTTGGAGGGGTGAACACCGGGGAGCTGTTTTTT | CASSLVGGVNTGELFF
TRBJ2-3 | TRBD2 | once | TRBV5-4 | TGTGCCAGCAGCTTTCGACTAGCGGGGGGTAGGGATACGCAGTATTTT | CASSFRLAGGRDTQYF
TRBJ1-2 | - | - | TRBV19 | TGTGCCAGTACACGGACACAGGGTCTAGGGGGCTACACCTTC | CASTRTQGLGGYTF
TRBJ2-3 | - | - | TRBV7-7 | TGTGCTAGCAGCCCCAAAGGAGGAGATACGCAGTATTTT | CASSPKGGDTQYF
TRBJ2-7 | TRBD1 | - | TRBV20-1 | TGCAGTGCTGGTGGGACAGGGAAGCAGTACTTC | CSAGGTGKQYF
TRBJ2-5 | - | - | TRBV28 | TGTGCCAGCAGTTTATCGCCGCAGAAAGAAGAGACCCAGTACTTC | CASSLSPQKEETQYF
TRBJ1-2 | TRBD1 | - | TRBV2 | TGTGCCAGCAGAGGGACAGGGGTTGGGGGCTACACCTTC | CASRGTGVGGYTF
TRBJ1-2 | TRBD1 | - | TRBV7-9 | TGTGCCAGCAGGACCACAGGGGCCGTAAACTATGGCTACACCTTC | CASRTTGAVNYGYTF
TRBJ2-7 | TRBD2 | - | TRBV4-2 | TGTGCCAGCAGCCTAGCACTAGCGGAGGGTTACGAGCAGTACTTC | CASSLALAEGYEQYF
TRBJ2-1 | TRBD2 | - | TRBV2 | TGTGCCAGCAAGGAGGTCCGGACTAGCGGGCTCTACAATGAGCAGTTCTTC | CASKEVRTSGLYNEQFF
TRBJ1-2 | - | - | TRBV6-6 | TGTGCCAGCACCCTAGATCAGGGCTATGGCTACACCTTC | CASTLDQGYGYTF